Listed here are 10 T cell receptor beta chains from one sample, sequenced in a study of prognosis after radiotherapy for stage I lung cancer. Genomic DNA provided the template from which TCR beta CDR3 was amplified by two-round multiplex PCR. Used in first-round PCR were primers specific to each TRBV and TRBJ gene. TCRdb re-called the multiplex PCR reads through MiXCR, storing one row per CDR3 protein. This table holds about 14,000 distinct CDR3 sequences, 50% to 65% found once. Sequenced material: PBMCs, taken before or after stereotactic body radiation therapy (not recorded which). These TCRs come from a donor at least 50 years old with non-small cell lung cancer.

The chain couples TRBV7-3 to TRBJ2-3; TRBD2 aligns across 9 bases. The CDR3 runs 14 residues. V gave up 2 bases and J gave up 4 bases; unmatched junction bases: 1. The germline CDR1 and CDR2 sequences are SGHTA and FQGTGA. CDR3 protein: CASSLRGGADTQYF. The DNA for the CDR3 is TGTGCCAGCAGCTTACGCGGGGGGGCAGATACGCAGTATTTT.

This chain joins TRBV11-3 and TRBJ2-2; tentatively, D is TRBD2 (6 bases). V was clipped by 7 bases and J by 6 bases, with 15 bases between them. Germline-derived CDR1 and CDR2 are SGHNT and YENEEA. The length of the CDR3 is 14 residues. The CDR3 coding sequence is TGTGCCAGCATTCGGGAGCCGCAGGCCGGGGAGCTGTTTTTT. This encodes CASIREPQAGELFF.

As regards this clonotype: The likely explanation is a read error, given a far larger clone one base away. The rearrangement links TRBV6-4 to TRBJ2-7, with a tentative D call TRBD2 (6 bases). CDR3 length equals 14 residues. The germline V and J ends were trimmed by 3 bases and 2 bases, with 11 bases remaining between them. Germline CDR1 MRHNA, CDR2 SNTAGT. CDR3 DNA sequence: TGTGCCAGCAGTGAACTAGCTATGCCCTACGAGCAGTACTTC. Protein: CASSELAMPYEQYF.

This chain uses TRBV5-1 with TRBJ1-2, with D unresolved. The V end lost 4 bases, the J end lost 7 bases, and 17 bases lay between the germline ends. Germline CDR1 and CDR2: SGHRS and YFSETQ. CDR3 length equals 14 residues. The CDR3 DNA sequence: TGCGCCAGCAGCCCGGGGTTGTCCCAGCCTGGCTACACCTTC. Protein: CASSPGLSQPGYTF.

This clonotype was counted ten times or more. A much larger clone lies a single base off, so this may be a read error. The V gene is TRBV11-1, the J gene TRBJ2-7; 13 bases match TRBD2. Germline V lookup: CDR1 SGHAT, CDR2 FQDESV (reference sequence). The CDR3 length is 16 residues. J lost 0 bases, V lost 5 bases, and 4 bases had no gene match. DNA of the CDR3: TGTGCCAGCAGCCCCTGGACTAGCGGGGGCTCCTACGAGCAGTACTTC. It is translated as CASSPWTSGGSYEQYF.

This clonotype was recorded many times. This chain uses TRBV30 with TRBJ2-1; no reliable D call. The CDR3 contains 14 residues. CDR1 GTSNPN and CDR2 SVGIG come from the germline V gene (reference sequence). V shed 3 bases and J shed 0 bases, with 9 bases lying between them. The CDR3 DNA reads TGTGCCTGGAGCCCCGGGCTCTCCTACAATGAGCAGTTCTTC. Translation: CAWSPGLSYNEQFF.

Concerning this clonotype itself: Given a far larger clone just one base away, this is likely a sequencing read error. V gene TRBV6-8 combines with J gene TRBJ2-1; D ambiguous. V was shortened by 9 bases and J by 9 bases, with 21 bases between the two germline ends. The CDR3 length is 14 residues. Germline CDR1 MNHGY, CDR2 SAAAGT. The CDR3 spells CARSETPLLTEQFF. The CDR3 bases are TGTGCCAGAAGTGAAACCCCCCTGCTTACTGAGCAGTTCTTC.

As DNA, the CDR3 is TGCAGTGCTAGGGACAGGTTTAACACCGGGGAGCTGTTTTTT. Translation: CSARDRFNTGELFF. V gene TRBV20-1 combines with J gene TRBJ2-2; 7 positions match TRBD1. The V gene end was trimmed by 3 bases and the J gene end by 2 bases; junction bases not matched to a gene: 3. This CDR3 spans 14 amino acids. CDR1 is DFQATT and CDR2 is SNEGSKA in the germline V gene (reference sequence).

The CDR3 DNA sequence: TGTGCCAGCAGTGAACTGAGGGCCAGCTCCTACAATGAGCAGTTCTTC. It is translated as CASSELRASSYNEQFF. The V and J genes are TRBV2 and TRBJ2-1, with a weak D call TRBD2 (5 bases). With 2 bases removed from V and 0 bases from J, the gap between germline ends came to 11 bases. The length of the CDR3 is 16 residues. Germline V gene data show CDR1 as SNHLY and CDR2 as FYNNEI.

The rearrangement uses TRBV6-1 and TRBJ2-7; D possibly corresponds to TRBD2 (5 bases). V dropped 7 bases and J dropped 8 bases, with 15 bases sitting between them. CDR1 is MNHNS, CDR2 SASEGT, per germline. This CDR3 contains 12 residues. The CDR3 bases are TGTGCCAGCACCTCCGGACTTGGTAAGCAGTACTTC. Its translation is CASTSGLGKQYF.